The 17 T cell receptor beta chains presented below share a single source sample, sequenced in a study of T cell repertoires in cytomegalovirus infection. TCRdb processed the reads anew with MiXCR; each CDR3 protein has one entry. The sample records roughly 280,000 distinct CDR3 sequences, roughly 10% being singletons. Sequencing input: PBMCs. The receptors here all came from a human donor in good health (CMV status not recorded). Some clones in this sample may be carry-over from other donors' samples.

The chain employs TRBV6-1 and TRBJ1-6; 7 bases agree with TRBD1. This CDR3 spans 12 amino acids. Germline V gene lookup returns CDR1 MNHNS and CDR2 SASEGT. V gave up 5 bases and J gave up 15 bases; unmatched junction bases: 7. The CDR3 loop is CASSLDRVHLHF. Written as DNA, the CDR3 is TGTGCCAGCAGTTTAGACAGGGTTCACCTCCACTTT.

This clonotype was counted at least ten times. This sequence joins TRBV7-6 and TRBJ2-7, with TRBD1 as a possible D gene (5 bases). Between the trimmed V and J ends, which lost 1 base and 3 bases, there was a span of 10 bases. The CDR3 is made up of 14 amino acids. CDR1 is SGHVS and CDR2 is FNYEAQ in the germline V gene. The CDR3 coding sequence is TGTGCCAGCAGCTTAGGTTCAGGGATCTACGAGCAGTACTTC. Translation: CASSLGSGIYEQYF. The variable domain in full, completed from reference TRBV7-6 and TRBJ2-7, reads GAGVSQSPRYKVTKRGQDVALRCDPISGHVSLYWYRQALGQGPEFLTYFNYEAQQDKSGLPNDRFSAERPEGSISTLTIQRTEQRDSAMYRCASSLGSGIYEQYFGPGTRLTVT.

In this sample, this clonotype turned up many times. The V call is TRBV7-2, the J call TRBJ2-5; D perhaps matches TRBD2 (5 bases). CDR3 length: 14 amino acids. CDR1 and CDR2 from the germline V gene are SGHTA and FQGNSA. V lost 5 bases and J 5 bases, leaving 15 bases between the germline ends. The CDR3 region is CASSPGLARETQYF. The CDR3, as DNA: TGTGCCAGCAGCCCCGGACTCGCCCGTGAGACCCAGTACTTC.

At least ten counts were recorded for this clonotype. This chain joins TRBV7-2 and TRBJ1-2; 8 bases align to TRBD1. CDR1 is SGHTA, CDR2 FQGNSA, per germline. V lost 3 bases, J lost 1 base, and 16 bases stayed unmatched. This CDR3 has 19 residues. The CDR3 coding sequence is TGTGCCAGCAGCTTTAAGGCCATCGACAGGGGCCCATTTAACTATGGCTACACCTTC. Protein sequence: CASSFKAIDRGPFNYGYTF.

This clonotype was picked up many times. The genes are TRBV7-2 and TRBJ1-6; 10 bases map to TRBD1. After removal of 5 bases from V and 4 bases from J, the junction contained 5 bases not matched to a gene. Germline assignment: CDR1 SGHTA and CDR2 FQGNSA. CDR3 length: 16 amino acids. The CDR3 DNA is TGTGCCAGCAGCGGGGGGACAGGGGCGTATAATTCACCCCTCCACTTT. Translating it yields CASSGGTGAYNSPLHF.

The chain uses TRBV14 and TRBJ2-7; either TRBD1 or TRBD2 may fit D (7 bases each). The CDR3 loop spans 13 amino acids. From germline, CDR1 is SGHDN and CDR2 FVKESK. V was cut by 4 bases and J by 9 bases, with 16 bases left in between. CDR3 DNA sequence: TGTGCCAGCAGCCTACCAGGGGGGGTGAGGCAGTACTTC. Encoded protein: CASSLPGGVRQYF. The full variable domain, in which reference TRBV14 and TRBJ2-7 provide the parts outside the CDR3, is EAGVTQFPSHSVIEKGQTVTLRCDPISGHDNLYWYRRVMGKEIKFLLHFVKESKQDESGMPNNRFLAERTGGTYSTLKVQPAELEDSGVYFCASSLPGGVRQYFGPGTRLTVT.

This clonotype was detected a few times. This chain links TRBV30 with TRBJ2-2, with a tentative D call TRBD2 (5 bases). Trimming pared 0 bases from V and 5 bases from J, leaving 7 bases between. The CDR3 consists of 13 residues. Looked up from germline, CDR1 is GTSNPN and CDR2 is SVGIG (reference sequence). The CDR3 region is CAWSVLGTGELFF. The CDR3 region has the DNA TGTGCCTGGAGTGTACTAGGGACCGGGGAGCTGTTTTTT.

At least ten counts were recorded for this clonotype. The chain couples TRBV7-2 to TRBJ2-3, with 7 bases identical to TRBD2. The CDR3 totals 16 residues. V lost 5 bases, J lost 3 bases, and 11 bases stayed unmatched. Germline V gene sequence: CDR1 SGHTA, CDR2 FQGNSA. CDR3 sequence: CASSLGRGRATDTQYF. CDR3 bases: TGTGCCAGCAGCCTCGGGAGAGGGAGGGCTACAGATACGCAGTATTTT.

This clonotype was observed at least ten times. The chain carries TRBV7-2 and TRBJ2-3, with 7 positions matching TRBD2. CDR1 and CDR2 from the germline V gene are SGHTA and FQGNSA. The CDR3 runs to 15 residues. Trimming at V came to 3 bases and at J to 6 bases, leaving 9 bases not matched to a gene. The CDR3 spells CASSFWGRAGDTQYF. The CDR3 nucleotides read TGTGCCAGCAGCTTTTGGGGGAGGGCCGGGGATACGCAGTATTTT.

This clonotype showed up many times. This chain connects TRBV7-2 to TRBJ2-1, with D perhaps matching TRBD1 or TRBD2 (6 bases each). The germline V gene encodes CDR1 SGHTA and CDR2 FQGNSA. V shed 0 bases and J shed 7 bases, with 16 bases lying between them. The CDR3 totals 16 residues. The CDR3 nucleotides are TGTGCCAGCAGCTTAGCGGGCGGAGGGGGGTTGAATGAGCAGTTCTTC. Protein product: CASSLAGGGGLNEQFF.

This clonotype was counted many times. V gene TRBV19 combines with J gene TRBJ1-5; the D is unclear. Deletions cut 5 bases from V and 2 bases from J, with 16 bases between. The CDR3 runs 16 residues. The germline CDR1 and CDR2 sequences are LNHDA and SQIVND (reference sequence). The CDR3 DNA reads TGTGCCAGTAGTGGTTTGGGCGGCGGGGGCAATCAGCCCCAGCATTTT. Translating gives CASSGLGGGGNQPQHF.

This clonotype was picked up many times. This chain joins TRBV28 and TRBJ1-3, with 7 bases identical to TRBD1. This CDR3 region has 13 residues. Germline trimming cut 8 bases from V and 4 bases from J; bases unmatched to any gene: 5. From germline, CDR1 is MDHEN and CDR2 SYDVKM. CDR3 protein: CASDRASGNTIYF. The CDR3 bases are TGTGCCAGCGACAGGGCCTCGGGAAACACCATATATTTT.

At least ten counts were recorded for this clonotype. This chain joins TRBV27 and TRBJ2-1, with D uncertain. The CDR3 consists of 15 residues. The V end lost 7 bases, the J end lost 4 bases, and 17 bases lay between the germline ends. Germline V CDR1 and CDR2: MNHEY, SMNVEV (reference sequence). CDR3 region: CASTLKTPQYNEQFF. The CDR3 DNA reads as TGTGCCAGCACCTTGAAGACGCCGCAGTACAATGAGCAGTTCTTC.

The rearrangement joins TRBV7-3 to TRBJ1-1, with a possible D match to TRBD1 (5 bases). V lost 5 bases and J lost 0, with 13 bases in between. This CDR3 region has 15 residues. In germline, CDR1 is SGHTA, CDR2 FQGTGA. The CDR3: CASSPSGRVNTEAFF. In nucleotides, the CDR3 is TGTGCCAGCAGCCCTTCGGGCAGGGTGAACACTGAAGCTTTCTTT. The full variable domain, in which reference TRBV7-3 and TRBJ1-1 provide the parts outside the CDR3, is GAGVSQTPSNKVTEKGKYVELRCDPISGHTALYWYRQSLGQGPEFLIYFQGTGAADDSGLPNDRFFAVRPEGSVSTLKIQRTERGDSAVYLCASSPSGRVNTEAFFGQGTRLTVV.

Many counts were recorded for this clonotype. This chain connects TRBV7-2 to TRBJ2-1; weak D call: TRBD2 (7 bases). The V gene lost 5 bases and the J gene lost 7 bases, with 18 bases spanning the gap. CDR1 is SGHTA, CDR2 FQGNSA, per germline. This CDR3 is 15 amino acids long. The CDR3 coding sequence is TGTGCCAGCAGCCCACGACAGGCGGGGGCGAATGAGCAGTTCTTC. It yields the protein CASSPRQAGANEQFF.

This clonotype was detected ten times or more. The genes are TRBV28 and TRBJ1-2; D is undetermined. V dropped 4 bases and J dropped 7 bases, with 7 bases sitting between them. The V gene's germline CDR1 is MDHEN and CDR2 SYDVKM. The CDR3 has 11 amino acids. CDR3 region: CASSSIPGYTF. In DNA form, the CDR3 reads TGTGCCAGCAGTTCCATTCCTGGCTACACCTTC.

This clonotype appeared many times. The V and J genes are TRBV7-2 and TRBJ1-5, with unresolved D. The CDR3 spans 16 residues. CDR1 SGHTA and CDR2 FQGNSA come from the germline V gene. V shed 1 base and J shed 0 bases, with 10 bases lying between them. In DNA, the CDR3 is TGTGCCAGCAGCTTAGAGTGGGGTTATAGCAATCAGCCCCAGCATTTT. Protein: CASSLEWGYSNQPQHF.